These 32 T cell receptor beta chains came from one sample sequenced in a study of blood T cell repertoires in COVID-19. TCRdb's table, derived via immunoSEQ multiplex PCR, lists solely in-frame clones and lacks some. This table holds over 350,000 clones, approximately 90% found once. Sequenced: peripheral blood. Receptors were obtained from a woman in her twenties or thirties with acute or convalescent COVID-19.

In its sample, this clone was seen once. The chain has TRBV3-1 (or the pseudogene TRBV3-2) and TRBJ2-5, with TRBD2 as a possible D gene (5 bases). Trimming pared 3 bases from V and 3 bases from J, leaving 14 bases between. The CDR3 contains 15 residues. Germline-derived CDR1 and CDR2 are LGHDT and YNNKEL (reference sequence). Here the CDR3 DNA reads TGTGCCAGCAGCCACCCCCGGGAACCAGAAGAGACCCAGTACTTC. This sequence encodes CASSHPREPEETQYF.

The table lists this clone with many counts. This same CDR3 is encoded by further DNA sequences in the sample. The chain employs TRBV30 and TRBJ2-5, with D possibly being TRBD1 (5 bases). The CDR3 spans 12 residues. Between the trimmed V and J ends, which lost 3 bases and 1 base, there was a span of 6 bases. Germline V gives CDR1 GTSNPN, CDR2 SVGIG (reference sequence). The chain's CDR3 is CAWSRVQETQYF. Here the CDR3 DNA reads TGTGCCTGGAGCAGGGTCCAAGAGACCCAGTACTTC.

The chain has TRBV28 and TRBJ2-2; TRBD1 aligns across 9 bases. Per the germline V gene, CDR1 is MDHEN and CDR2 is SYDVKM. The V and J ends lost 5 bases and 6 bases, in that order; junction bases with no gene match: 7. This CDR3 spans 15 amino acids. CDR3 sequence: CASSGPGQGAGELFF. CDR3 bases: TGTGCCAGCAGTGGTCCGGGACAGGGTGCCGGGGAGCTGTTTTTT.

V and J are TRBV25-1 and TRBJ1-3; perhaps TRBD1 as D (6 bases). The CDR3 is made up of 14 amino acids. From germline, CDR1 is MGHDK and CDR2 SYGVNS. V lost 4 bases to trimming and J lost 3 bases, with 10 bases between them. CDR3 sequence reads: CASSAGVSGNTIYF. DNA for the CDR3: TGTGCCAGCAGTGCAGGGGTTAGTGGAAACACCATATATTTT. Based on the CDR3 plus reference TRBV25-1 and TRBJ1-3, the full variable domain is EADIYQTPRYLVIGTGKKITLECSQTMGHDKMYWYQQDPGMELHLIHYSYGVNSTEKGDLSSESTVSRIRTEHFPLTLESARPSHTSQYLCASSAGVSGNTIYFGEGSWLTVV.

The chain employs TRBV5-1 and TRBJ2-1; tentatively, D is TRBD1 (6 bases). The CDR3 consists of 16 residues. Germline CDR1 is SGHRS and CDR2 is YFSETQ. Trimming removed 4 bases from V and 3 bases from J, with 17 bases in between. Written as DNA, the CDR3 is TGCGCCAGCAGCCTGGAAACAGGGTCAATCTACAATGAGCAGTTCTTC. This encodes CASSLETGSIYNEQFF.

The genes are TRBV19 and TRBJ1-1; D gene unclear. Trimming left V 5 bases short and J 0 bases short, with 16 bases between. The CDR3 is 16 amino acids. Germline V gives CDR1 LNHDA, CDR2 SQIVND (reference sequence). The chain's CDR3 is CASSVLGGRMNTEAFF. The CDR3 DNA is TGTGCCAGTAGTGTTTTGGGAGGGCGGATGAACACTGAAGCTTTCTTT.

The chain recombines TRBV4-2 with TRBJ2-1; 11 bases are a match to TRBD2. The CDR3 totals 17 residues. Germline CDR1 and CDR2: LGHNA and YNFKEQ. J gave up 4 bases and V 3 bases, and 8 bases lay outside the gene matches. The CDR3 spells CASSQYSLAGGYNEQFF. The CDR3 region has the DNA TGTGCCAGCAGCCAGTACTCGCTAGCGGGGGGTTACAATGAGCAGTTCTTC.

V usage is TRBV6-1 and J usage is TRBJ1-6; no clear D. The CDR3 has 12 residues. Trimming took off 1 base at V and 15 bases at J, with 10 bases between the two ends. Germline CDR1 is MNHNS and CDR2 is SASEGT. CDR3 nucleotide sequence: TGTGCCAGCAGTGAAGGTGTCCTTTACCTCCACTTT. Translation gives CASSEGVLYLHF.

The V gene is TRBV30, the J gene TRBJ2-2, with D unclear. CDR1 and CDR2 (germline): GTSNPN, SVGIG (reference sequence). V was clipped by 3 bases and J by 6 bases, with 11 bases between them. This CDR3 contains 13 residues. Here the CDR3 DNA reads TGTGCCTGGAGCCCTATCCTCTCCGGGGAGCTGTTTTTT. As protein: CAWSPILSGELFF.

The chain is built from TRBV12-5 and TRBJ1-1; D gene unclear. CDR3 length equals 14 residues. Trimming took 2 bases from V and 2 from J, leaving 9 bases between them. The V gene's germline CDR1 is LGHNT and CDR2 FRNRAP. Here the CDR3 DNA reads TGTGCTAGTGGTTTGCCAGACACAAACACTGAAGCTTTCTTT. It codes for CASGLPDTNTEAFF. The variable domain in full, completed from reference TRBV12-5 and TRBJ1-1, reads DARVTQTPRHKVTEMGQEVTMRCQPILGHNTVFWYRQTMMQGLELLAYFRNRAPLDDSGMPKDRFSAEMPDATLATLKIQPSEPRDSAVYFCASGLPDTNTEAFFGQGTRLTVV.

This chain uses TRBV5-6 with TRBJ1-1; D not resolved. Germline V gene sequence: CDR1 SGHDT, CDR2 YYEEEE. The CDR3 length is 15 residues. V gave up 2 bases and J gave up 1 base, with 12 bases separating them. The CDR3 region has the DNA TGTGCCAGCAGCTTAATTTTCTCCAGGAACACTGAAGCTTTCTTT. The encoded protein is CASSLIFSRNTEAFF.

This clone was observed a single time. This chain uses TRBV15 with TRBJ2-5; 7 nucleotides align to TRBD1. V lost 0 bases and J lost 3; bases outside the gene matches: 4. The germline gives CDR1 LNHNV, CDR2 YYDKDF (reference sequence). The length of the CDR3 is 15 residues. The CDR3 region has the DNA TGTGCCACCAGCAGAGAAGGCAGGGGGAAAGAGACCCAGTACTTC. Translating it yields CATSREGRGKETQYF.

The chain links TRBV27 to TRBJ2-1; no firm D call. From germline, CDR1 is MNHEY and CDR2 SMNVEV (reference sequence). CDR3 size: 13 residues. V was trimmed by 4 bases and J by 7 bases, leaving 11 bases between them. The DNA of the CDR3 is TGTGCCAGCAGTTCATCCCCCGAGAATGAGCAGTTCTTC. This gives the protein CASSSSPENEQFF.

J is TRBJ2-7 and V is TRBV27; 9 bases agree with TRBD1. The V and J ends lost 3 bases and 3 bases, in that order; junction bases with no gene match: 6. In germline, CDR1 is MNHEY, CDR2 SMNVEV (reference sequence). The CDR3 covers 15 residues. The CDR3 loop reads CASSFIGTGNYEQYF. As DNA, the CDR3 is TGTGCCAGCAGTTTTATAGGGACAGGGAACTACGAGCAGTACTTC.

The CDR3 region is CASSPLAGLYNEQFF. DNA of the CDR3: TGTGCCAGCAGCCCTCTAGCGGGGCTCTACAATGAGCAGTTCTTC. This chain joins TRBV27 and TRBJ2-1; TRBD2 aligns across 9 bases. This CDR3 region has 15 residues. CDR1 is MNHEY, CDR2 SMNVEV, per germline (reference sequence). The trim removed 6 bases at V and 3 bases at J, leaving 6 bases unmatched.

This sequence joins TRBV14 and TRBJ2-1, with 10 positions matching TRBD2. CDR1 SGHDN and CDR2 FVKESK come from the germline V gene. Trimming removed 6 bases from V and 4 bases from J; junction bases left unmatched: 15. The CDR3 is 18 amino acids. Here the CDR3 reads CASSLKRGGRLTYNEQFF. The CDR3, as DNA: TGTGCCAGCAGTCTCAAGCGGGGGGGGCGCCTTACGTACAATGAGCAGTTCTTC.

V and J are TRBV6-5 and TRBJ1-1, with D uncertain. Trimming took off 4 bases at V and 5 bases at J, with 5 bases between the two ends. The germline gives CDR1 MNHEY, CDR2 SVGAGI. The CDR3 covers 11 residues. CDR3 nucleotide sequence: TGTGCCAGCAGTTTCGGTACTGAAGCTTTCTTT. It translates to CASSFGTEAFF.

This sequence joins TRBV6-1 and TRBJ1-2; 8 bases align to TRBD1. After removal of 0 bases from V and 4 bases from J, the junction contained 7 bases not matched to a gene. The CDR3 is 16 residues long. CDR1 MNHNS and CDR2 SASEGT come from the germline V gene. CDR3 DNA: TGTGCCAGCAGTGAAGCTTGGCAGGGGGCGAGCTATGGCTACACCTTC. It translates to CASSEAWQGASYGYTF.

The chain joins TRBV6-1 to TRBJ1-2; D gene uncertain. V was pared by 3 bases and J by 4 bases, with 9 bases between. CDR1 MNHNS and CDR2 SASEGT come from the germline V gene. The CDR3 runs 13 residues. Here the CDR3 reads CASSDGLSYGYTF. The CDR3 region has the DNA TGTGCCAGCAGTGATGGACTGAGCTATGGCTACACCTTC.

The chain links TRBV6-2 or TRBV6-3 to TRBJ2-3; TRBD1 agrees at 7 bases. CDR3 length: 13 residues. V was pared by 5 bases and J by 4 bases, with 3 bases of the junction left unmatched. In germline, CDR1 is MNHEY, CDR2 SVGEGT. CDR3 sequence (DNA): TGTGCCAGCAGTCCGACAGGGTCAGATACGCAGTATTTT. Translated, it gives CASSPTGSDTQYF.

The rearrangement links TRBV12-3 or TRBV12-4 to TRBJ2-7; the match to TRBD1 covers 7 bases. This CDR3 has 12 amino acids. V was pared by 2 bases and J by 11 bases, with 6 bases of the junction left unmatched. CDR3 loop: CASSLRGLGKYF. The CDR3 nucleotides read TGTGCCAGCAGTTTAAGGGGGCTCGGGAAGTACTTC.

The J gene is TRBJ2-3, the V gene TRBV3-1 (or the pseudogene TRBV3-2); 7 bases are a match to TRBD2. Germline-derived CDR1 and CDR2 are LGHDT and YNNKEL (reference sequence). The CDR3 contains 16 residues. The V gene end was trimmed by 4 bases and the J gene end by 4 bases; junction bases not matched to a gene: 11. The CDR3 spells CASSRKGSGGSDTQYF. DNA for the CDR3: TGTGCCAGCAGCCGAAAGGGGTCGGGGGGATCAGATACGCAGTATTTT.

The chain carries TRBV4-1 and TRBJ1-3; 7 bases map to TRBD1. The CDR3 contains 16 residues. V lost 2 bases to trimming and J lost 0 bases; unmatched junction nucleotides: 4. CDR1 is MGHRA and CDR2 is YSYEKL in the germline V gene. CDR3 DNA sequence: TGCGCCAGCAGCCAACCGGGACAGACCTCTGGAAACACCATATATTTT. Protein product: CASSQPGQTSGNTIYF.

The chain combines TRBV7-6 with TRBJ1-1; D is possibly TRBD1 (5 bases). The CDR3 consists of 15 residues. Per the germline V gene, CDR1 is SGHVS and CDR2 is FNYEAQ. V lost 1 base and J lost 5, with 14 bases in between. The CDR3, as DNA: TGTGCCAGCAGCTTAGAGGCAGGGTTAGGGACTGAAGCTTTCTTT. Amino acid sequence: CASSLEAGLGTEAFF.

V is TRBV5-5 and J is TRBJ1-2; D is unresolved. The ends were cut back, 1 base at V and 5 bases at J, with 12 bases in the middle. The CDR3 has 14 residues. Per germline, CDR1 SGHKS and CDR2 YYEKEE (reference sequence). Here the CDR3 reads CASSLSSGVYGYTF. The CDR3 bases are TGTGCCAGCAGCTTGTCATCGGGAGTGTATGGCTACACCTTC.

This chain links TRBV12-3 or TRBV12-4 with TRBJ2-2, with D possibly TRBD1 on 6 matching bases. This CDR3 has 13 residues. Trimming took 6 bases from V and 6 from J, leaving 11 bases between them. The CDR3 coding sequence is TGTGCCAGCAGCGAACGGACAGCCGGGGAGCTGTTTTTT. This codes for CASSERTAGELFF.

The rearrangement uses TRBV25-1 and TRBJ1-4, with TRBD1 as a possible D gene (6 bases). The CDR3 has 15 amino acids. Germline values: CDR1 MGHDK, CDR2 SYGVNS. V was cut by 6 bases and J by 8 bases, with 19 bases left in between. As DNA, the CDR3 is TGTGCCAGCAGCCCCACAGGGTTTGGTGGGGAAAAACTGTTTTTT. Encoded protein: CASSPTGFGGEKLFF.

The CDR3 protein is CSATCAPQHF. CDR3 coding DNA: TGCAGTGCTACATGCGCGCCCCAGCATTTT. The chain employs TRBV20-1 and TRBJ1-5; D ambiguous. Germline V gene sequence: CDR1 DFQATT, CDR2 SNEGSKA (reference sequence). Trimming cost V 4 bases and J 9 bases, with 7 bases left between them. This CDR3 has 10 residues.

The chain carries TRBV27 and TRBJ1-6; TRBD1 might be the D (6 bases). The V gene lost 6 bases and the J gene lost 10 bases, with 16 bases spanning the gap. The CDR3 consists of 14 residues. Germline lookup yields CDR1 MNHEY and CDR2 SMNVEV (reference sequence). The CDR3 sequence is CASSQEGVRSPLHF. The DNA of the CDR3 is TGTGCCAGCAGCCAAGAGGGGGTGCGCTCACCCCTCCACTTT.

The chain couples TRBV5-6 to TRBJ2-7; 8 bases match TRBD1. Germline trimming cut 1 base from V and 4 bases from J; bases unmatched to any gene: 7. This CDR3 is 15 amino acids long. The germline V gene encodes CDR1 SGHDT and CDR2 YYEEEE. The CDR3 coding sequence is TGTGCCAGCAGCTTGCAGGGGGCTAAATGGTACGAGCAGTACTTC. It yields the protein CASSLQGAKWYEQYF.

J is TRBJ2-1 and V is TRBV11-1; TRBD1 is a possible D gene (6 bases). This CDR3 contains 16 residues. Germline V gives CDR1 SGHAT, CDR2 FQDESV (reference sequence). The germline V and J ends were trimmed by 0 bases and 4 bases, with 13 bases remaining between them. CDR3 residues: CASSLAEDRPYNEQFF. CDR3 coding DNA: TGTGCCAGCAGCTTAGCGGAGGACAGACCTTACAATGAGCAGTTCTTC.

The CDR3 loop is CASSFRSYEKLFF. The DNA for the CDR3 is TGTGCCAGCAGTTTTCGTAGTTATGAAAAACTGTTTTTT. V is TRBV27 and J is TRBJ1-4, with no clear D. CDR1 MNHEY and CDR2 SMNVEV come from the germline V gene (reference sequence). The CDR3 spans 13 residues. Trimming removed 3 bases from V and 6 bases from J, with 8 bases in between.